This TCR beta chain was observed in a study of T cells of healthy individuals. This clonotype showed up many times. TCRdb re-derived calls from the 5' RACE reads in MiXCR, one entry per CDR3 protein. The sample yields 60,000 to 70,000 distinct CDR3 sequences, about 17% seen once. Deletions cut 7 bases from V and 4 bases from J, with 15 bases between. The germline gives CDR1 MRHNA, CDR2 SNTAGT. The length of the CDR3 is 14 residues. The genes are TRBV6-4 and TRBJ2-3; D is ambiguous. This clonotype was obtained from a human donor in good health. The CDR3 reads CASMVVGCADTQYF. The CDR3 nucleotides read TGTGCCAGCATGGTAGTAGGTTGCGCAGATACGCAGTATTTT.